The 13 T cell receptor beta chains given below trace back to one sample, sequenced in a study of T-cell memory formation after mild COVID-19. Each CDR3 protein gets one entry after TCRdb re-called the 5' RACE reads with MiXCR. The profile shows some 450,000 distinct CDR3 sequences, about 19% of them singletons. Input material: PBMCs or a T cell subset sorted from them (not recorded which). All receptors derive from an adult woman who had mild COVID-19 (a few samples of this study predate the infection). Cell type and time point are not known.

In the case of this clonotype: One base away lies a much larger clone, so this may be a sequencing read error. The chain employs TRBV12-3 or TRBV12-4 and TRBJ2-3; no definite D call. Trimming stripped 6 bases from V and 4 bases from J, with 8 bases between. The CDR3 length is 12 residues. In nucleotides, the CDR3 is TGTGCCAGCAGATTATCTGCAGATACGCAGTATTTT. Translation gives CASRLSADTQYF.

This chain joins TRBV11-2 and TRBJ2-1; 9 nucleotides line up with TRBD2. Losses at the gene ends were 3 bases for V and 5 bases for J; bases not matched to a gene: 2. There are 14 residues in the CDR3. Germline V lookup: CDR1 SGHAT, CDR2 FQNNGV. CDR3 in DNA: TGTGCCAGCAGCTTGTTAGCGGGAGACAATGAGCAGTTCTTC. This gives the protein CASSLLAGDNEQFF.

V and J are TRBV9 and TRBJ2-1; D might be TRBD2 (6 bases). The CDR3 runs to 14 residues. The germline V gene has CDR1 SGDLS and CDR2 YYNGEE. The ends were cut back, 3 bases at V and 10 bases at J, with 17 bases in the middle. The CDR3 is CASSGTTSLVEQFF. CDR3 bases: TGTGCCAGCAGCGGGACTACCTCCCTGGTGGAGCAGTTCTTC.

This chain connects TRBV25-1 to TRBJ1-1; possibly TRBD1 for D (6 bases). CDR1 and CDR2 from the germline V gene are MGHDK and SYGVNS. The CDR3 extends over 15 amino acids. Trimming stripped 1 base from V and 1 base from J, with 10 bases between. The CDR3 coding sequence is TGTGCCAGCAGTGAATCGGGGGCCTCGAACACTGAAGCTTTCTTT. It specifies CASSESGASNTEAFF.

The chain combines TRBV6-6 with TRBJ1-2; the match to TRBD1 covers 9 bases. This CDR3 contains 17 residues. Unmatched junction bases numbered 11, after V lost 2 bases and J lost 4 bases. Per the germline V gene, CDR1 is MNHNY and CDR2 is SVGAGI (reference sequence). The CDR3 is CASSYIWDREYSYGYTF. The DNA for the CDR3 is TGTGCCAGCAGTTACATCTGGGACAGGGAGTATAGCTATGGCTACACCTTC.

This sequence joins TRBV20-1 and TRBJ2-5, with D unclear. Germline values: CDR1 DFQATT, CDR2 SNEGSKA (reference sequence). The CDR3 consists of 13 residues. Trimming stripped 3 bases from V and 1 base from J, with 9 bases between. CDR3: CSASRQLQETQYF. The CDR3 nucleotides read TGCAGTGCTAGTCGCCAGCTCCAAGAGACCCAGTACTTC.

V and J are TRBV3-1 and TRBJ1-2, with 9 positions matching TRBD1. The germline V gene encodes CDR1 LGHDT and CDR2 YNNKEL (reference sequence). The trim removed 4 bases at V and 4 bases at J, leaving 7 bases unmatched. CDR3 size: 15 residues. CDR3 DNA: TGTGCCAGCAGCCCATTAACAGGGGGCTCCTATGGCTACACCTTC. This translates into CASSPLTGGSYGYTF.

This clonotype showed up just a few times. The chain is built from TRBV20-1 and TRBJ1-2; 7 positions agree with TRBD1. This CDR3 spans 16 amino acids. Germline V gene data show CDR1 as DFQATT and CDR2 as SNEGSKA (reference sequence). The J segment lost 0 bases and the V segment lost 4 bases, leaving 11 bases of the junction unmatched. The CDR3 coding sequence is TGCAGTGCTAAGGGACAGACCCTGAGCTCTAACTATGGCTACACCTTC. Residues: CSAKGQTLSSNYGYTF.

The table lists this clonotype with a few counts. The chain employs TRBV29-1 and TRBJ1-1; 7 positions match TRBD1. The CDR3 runs 13 residues. In germline, CDR1 is SQVTM, CDR2 ANQGSEA. The ends lost 5 bases at V and 1 base at J; junction bases unmatched: 4. Here the CDR3 reads CSVIGGRNTEAFF. The CDR3 nucleotides are TGCAGCGTTATAGGGGGCAGGAACACTGAAGCTTTCTTT.

CDR3 bases: TGTGCCAGCAGCCCTGGACAGGGTGGACCTGGGGCCAACGTCCTGACTTTC. Residues: CASSPGQGGPGANVLTF. The chain is built from TRBV9 and TRBJ2-6, with TRBD1 identical over 8 bases. J gave up 2 bases and V 4 bases, and 8 bases lay outside the gene matches. The CDR3 has 17 amino acids. Germline CDR1 SGDLS, CDR2 YYNGEE.

The chain uses TRBV9 and TRBJ1-1; 8 bases align to TRBD1. Germline V gene lookup returns CDR1 SGDLS and CDR2 YYNGEE. V lost 4 bases and J lost 6; bases outside the gene matches: 14. This CDR3 spans 16 amino acids. The CDR3, as DNA: TGTGCCAGCAGCTCCCGACAGGGGATAGATGGTGCTGAAGCTTTCTTT. It codes for CASSSRQGIDGAEAFF.

The CDR3 spells CASSQHSLENTEAFF. Written as DNA, the CDR3 is TGTGCCAGCAGCCAGCATTCTCTAGAGAACACTGAAGCTTTCTTT. This rearrangement joins TRBV3-1 to TRBJ1-1; D is unclear. The V gene lost 3 bases and the J gene lost 1 base, with 12 bases spanning the gap. CDR3 length: 15 residues. Germline CDR1 LGHDT, CDR2 YNNKEL (reference sequence). The whole variable domain, filled in from reference TRBV3-1 and TRBJ1-1, reads DTAVSQTPKYLVTQMGNDKSIKCEQNLGHDTMYWYKQDSKKFLKIMFSYNNKELIINETVPNRFSPKSPDKAHLNLHINSLELGDSAVYFCASSQHSLENTEAFFGQGTRLTVV.

The DNA of the CDR3 is TGTGCCACCAGGAAGCGGGCGGGGGAGACCCAGTACTTC. It encodes CATRKRAGETQYF. This chain joins TRBV24-1 and TRBJ2-5, with a possible D match to TRBD2 (6 bases). The germline V and J ends were trimmed by 7 bases and 5 bases, with 13 bases remaining between them. This CDR3 comprises 13 residues. Germline V lookup: CDR1 KGHDR, CDR2 SFDVKD.